The rows below give T cell receptor beta chains drawn from one sample of a study of a mutant IDH1 vaccine in newly diagnosed glioma. The antigens for these receptors are not known. Clones were read by immunoSEQ multiplex PCR, and TCRdb kept only the in-frame ones, dropping some. Here the sample spans about 74,000 clones, approximately 86% being singletons. The sequencing here drew on PBMCs, taken from a glioma patient whose treatment included an IDH1 peptide vaccine. These TCRs come from a man under 40 with glioma. Both conserved end residues are part of each CDR3. The order of the fields is V gene, J gene, CDR3 protein.

TRBV6-5,TRBJ2-5,CASKTWGGQETQYF
TRBV2,TRBJ2-5,CASGPRERETQYF
TRBV5-1,TRBJ2-3,CASSLVERDNTDTQYF
TRBV18,TRBJ1-1,CASSPISVGTGRVETEAFF
TRBV6-1,TRBJ1-2,CASSEAVNYGYTF
TRBV19,TRBJ1-1,CASSITDTEAFF
TRBV28,TRBJ1-4,CASRLQGDEKLFF
TRBV6-5,TRBJ1-2,CASGGGTLHGYTF
TRBV28,TRBJ1-2,CASSLFGRGNGYTF
TRBV7-9,TRBJ2-7,CASSLVAAGGPNEQYF
TRBV7-9,TRBJ2-5,CASSPSARLKETQYF
TRBV6-1,TRBJ1-4,CATTGTGAEKLFF
TRBV30,TRBJ2-3,CAWKFTGANTQYF
TRBV9,TRBJ1-1,CASSARQGNTEAFF
TRBV13,TRBJ1-2,CASSMDLNYGYTF
TRBV29-1,TRBJ2-7,CSVGPSGQGGGEQYF
TRBV7-9,TRBJ2-1,CASSIGGRYNEQFF
TRBV4-2,TRBJ2-1,CASGVGRLAGYNEQFF
TRBV5-8,TRBJ1-5,CASSLGQGAYQPQHF
TRBV19,TRBJ1-6,CASSIPTPDRENSPLHF
TRBV30,TRBJ1-3,CAWSGINTIYF
TRBV6-1,TRBJ2-7,CASSEAGALGYEQYF
TRBV27,TRBJ1-4,CASSAVDATNEKLFF